This T cell receptor beta chain was identified in a study of shared clonotypes between healthy human individuals (dated by TCRdb to between 2020 and 2021). Turning to the overall study: The cohort included three men and two women between 18 and 49 years of age. To estimate repertoire size and how much clonotype sharing occurs between individuals, the study deeply sequenced the blood TCR repertoires of several healthy adults. Each donor's leukapheresis produced roughly between roughly 0.85 and 9.5 billion PBMCs. For each donor, CD4 naive and CD4 memory were each given three plates, CD8 naive was given two plates, and CD8 memory was given one plate. Libraries were prepared and TCR repertoires were sequenced by different laboratories using diverse techniques, in order to increase sequencing depth and limit assay-specific biases. The investigation overall reported the following: Incomplete sequencing was indicated by rarefaction of sorted-subset datasets, despite the large sequencing depth. Pairwise subsampling indicated that sequencing depth was expected to affect the degree of clonotype sharing among donors. Sampling was limited to blood, and TCR repertoires in tissue likely differ from TCR repertoires in blood. Compared with non-shared clonotypes, the clonotypes found in all four sorted-subset donors had higher generation probabilities. Because the study included a small number of donors, the genetic and exposure-history diversity represented was limited. Naive subsets generally had larger estimated clonotype richness than memory subsets. When several donors were compared, the shared fraction of clonotypes was roughly 5% for naive CD4, over 3% for naive CD8, 2% to 2.5% for memory CD4, and around 0.4% for memory CD8.

V was cut back by 2 bases and J by 0 bases, leaving a gap of 7 bases between them. CDR1 MNHNS and CDR2 SASEGT were looked up in the germline V gene. Including the terminal cysteine and phenylalanine, the CDR3 comprises 15 residues. Only CDR3 DNA is held: 45 bases, read in frame from base 1. TCR CDR3 regions were amplified from genomic DNA by multiplex PCR using the deep immunoSEQ assay. Extracted genomic DNA from each cell subset was spread evenly across all wells of several immunoSEQ 96-well plates, with each plate serving as a replicate. Each replicate PCR for sorted subsets received 200 ng genomic DNA, equal to 28,000 or so T cell genomes. Purified libraries were quantified with a Qubit 3.0 fluorometer, sized on a Bioanalyzer 2100, and re-quantified with the KAPA Library Quantification kit. A separate single-read 150-cycle Illumina NextSeq 550 flow cell was used to sequence each immunoSEQ 96-well plate. For the original study's pipeline: The immunoSEQ output contained only junctional sequences without quality scores, so filtering could not match that applied to full-length reads. Sequences were annotated with PyIR, a Python wrapper for IgBLAST v1.9, and V/J genes and CDR3 were assigned using IMGT germline references. Reads were removed for weak V/J assignments (E-value above 1e-6), missing CDR3, stop codons, out-of-frame junctions, or ambiguous translated residues. V3J clonotypes were defined as sequences sharing an identical inferred V gene, J gene, and CDR3 amino acid sequence. Percentage overlap between repertoires was calculated by dividing the number of shared unique clonotypes by the size of the smaller repertoire. RTK rarefaction, the Chao1 estimator, and Recon v2.1 estimates of unobserved clonotypes were used to assess repertoire richness. Generation probabilities were computed with OLGA for all TCRbeta clonotypes obtained by the gDNA method from four donors. In its TCRdb copy, this immuneACCESS table keeps in-frame sequences only and misses some clones. Where compared with another copy, unresolved V genes explain less than half of these, and the others have no known cause. The V and J calls and clone size are taken from that table; D and trimming were inferred from the DNA. In this sample the table shows 950,000 to 1,200,000 clones, around three quarters of which occur a single time. The ten largest account for over 0.8% of the sample.

Donors were healthy HIV-negative adults with no recently reported acute infections or vaccinations. All donors were Caucasian adults living in Nashville, Tennessee, USA. CD4+ T cells were enriched by magnetic negative selection; naive cells were then positively selected on CD45RA, and the negative fraction formed the memory subset. Blood was obtained by leukapheresis, after which PBMCs were separated by Ficoll-Histopaque density gradient centrifugation and cryopreserved in liquid nitrogen vapor phase. Analytical flow cytometry was used to check the purity and quantity of each magnetically sorted T cell population. From each sorted fraction, genomic DNA was isolated and quantified by UV absorbance on a Nanodrop 2000c. In regard to this clone: What this receptor recognizes is not known. The record has no base qualities; no much larger clone is one base away.

Specimen: memory CD4+ T cells from PBMCs. The intended sense of this specimen's cell subset or site label: CD45RA-negative fraction. The TCR originated in a man aged 18 to 35 in good health. Some clones in this sample may be carry-over from other donors' samples. The rearranged segments are TRBV6-1 and TRBJ2-2; TRBD1 might be the D gene, on 5 matching bases. The CDR3 corresponds to CASSERTTNTGELFF. The sequenced DNA: TGTGCCAGCAGTGAACGGACAACGAACACCGGGGAGCTGTTTTTT.